Shown below are 10 T cell receptor beta chains from a single sample sequenced in a study of shared clonotypes between healthy human individuals. Clones were read by immunoSEQ multiplex PCR, and TCRdb kept only the in-frame ones, dropping some. The sample carries 450,000 to 500,000 clones, about 84% recorded once. Sequencing input: PBMCs. Receptors originate from a woman aged 40 to 55 in good health. Some clones in this sample may be carry-over from other donors' samples.

As concerns this clone: A far larger clone is one nucleotide away, so this likely arose from a read error. Since no conserved phenylalanine or tryptophan closes the CDR3, a read error is the likely cause. This chain uses TRBV4-2 with TRBJ1-4, with a weak D call TRBD1 (5 bases). Germline V gives CDR1 LGHNA, CDR2 YNFKEQ. Trimming took 0 bases from V and 5 from J, leaving 10 bases between them. The CDR3 has 15 residues. CDR3 sequence reads: CASSQDGAENEKLFL. The CDR3 DNA reads TGTGCCAGCAGCCAAGACGGGGCAGAAAATGAAAAACTGTTTCTT.

The genes are TRBV30 and TRBJ1-1; D not resolved. The V end was cut by 4 bases, the J end by 0 bases, with 9 bases between. From germline, CDR1 is GTSNPN and CDR2 SVGIG (reference sequence). CDR3 length equals 13 residues. Written as DNA, the CDR3 is TGTGCCTGGAACCTCCTCATGAACACTGAAGCTTTCTTT. It translates to CAWNLLMNTEAFF.

This sequence joins TRBV11-2 and TRBJ2-7; D remains ambiguous. CDR3 length equals 14 residues. CDR1 SGHAT and CDR2 FQNNGV come from the germline V gene. Trimming shortened V by 2 bases and J by 4 bases, and 12 bases separated the two germline ends. In DNA form, the CDR3 reads TGTGCCAGCAGCTTATCAGGTTATCCTTACGAGCAGTACTTC. Protein product: CASSLSGYPYEQYF.

The chain uses TRBV27 and TRBJ2-7, with D perhaps TRBD2 (6 bases). Trimming removed 6 bases from V and 2 bases from J, with 17 bases in between. This CDR3 has 15 residues. Germline loops: CDR1 MNHEY, CDR2 SMNVEV (reference sequence). The chain's CDR3 is CASSLRRGGTYEQYF. CDR3 nucleotides: TGTGCCAGCAGCCTCCGGCGAGGCGGGACCTACGAGCAGTACTTC.

This clone was seen many times. The same CDR3 arises from other DNA sequences in this sample as well. V is TRBV6-1 and J is TRBJ1-5; D is ambiguous. This CDR3 region has 11 residues. Germline CDR1 MNHNS, CDR2 SASEGT. V lost 5 bases, J lost 7 bases, and 6 bases lay in between. This CDR3 is CASSSEQPQHF. The CDR3 DNA reads TGTGCCAGCAGTTCGGAGCAGCCCCAGCATTTT.

CDR3 nucleotides: TGTGCCAGCAACCGCCGGACAGGGCACACCGGGGAGCTGTTTTTT. Translation gives CASNRRTGHTGELFF. The rearrangement links TRBV28 to TRBJ2-2; 8 bases line up with TRBD1. In germline, CDR1 is MDHEN, CDR2 SYDVKM. V lost 7 bases to trimming and J lost 3 bases; unmatched junction nucleotides: 7. This CDR3 comprises 15 residues.

Points on this clone: Given a far larger clone just one base away, this is likely a sequencing read error. Other DNA sequences in this specimen translate into the identical CDR3. This chain connects TRBV29-1 to TRBJ2-7; weak D call: TRBD1 (5 bases). Germline V lookup: CDR1 SQVTM, CDR2 ANQGSEA. CDR3 size: 15 residues. V was cut by 2 bases and J by 0 bases, with 14 bases left in between. CDR3 region: CSVERVGAASYEQYF. The DNA of the CDR3 is TGCAGCGTTGAAAGGGTAGGGGCAGCCTCCTACGAGCAGTACTTC.

This chain links TRBV20-1 with TRBJ1-1, with 7 bases that match TRBD1. J gave up 8 bases and V 6 bases, and 6 bases lay outside the gene matches. Germline CDR1 reads DFQATT; CDR2 reads SNEGSKA (reference sequence). The CDR3 is made up of 11 amino acids. The chain's CDR3 is CSARTGTEAFF. The CDR3 DNA sequence: TGCAGTGCGCGGACAGGTACAGAAGCTTTCTTT.

This clone occurred many times. In the same sample, other DNA sequences code for this CDR3. This chain uses TRBV29-1 with TRBJ2-7; 12 positions agree with TRBD1. The V segment lost 7 bases and the J segment 5 bases; nucleotides outside the gene matches: 6. Germline values: CDR1 SQVTM, CDR2 ANQGSEA. The CDR3 spans 13 residues. The CDR3 DNA sequence: TGCAGCGGGGGGGACAGGGGGCCCAACGAGCAGTACTTC. It codes for CSGGDRGPNEQYF.

This chain joins TRBV30 and TRBJ2-7; possibly TRBD1 for D (5 bases). Trimming stripped 0 bases from V and 7 bases from J, with 13 bases between. CDR3 size: 13 residues. Per the germline V gene, CDR1 is GTSNPN and CDR2 is SVGIG (reference sequence). The CDR3 here is CAWSVRGAAEQYF. CDR3 DNA sequence: TGTGCCTGGAGTGTACGTGGGGCTGCGGAGCAGTACTTC.